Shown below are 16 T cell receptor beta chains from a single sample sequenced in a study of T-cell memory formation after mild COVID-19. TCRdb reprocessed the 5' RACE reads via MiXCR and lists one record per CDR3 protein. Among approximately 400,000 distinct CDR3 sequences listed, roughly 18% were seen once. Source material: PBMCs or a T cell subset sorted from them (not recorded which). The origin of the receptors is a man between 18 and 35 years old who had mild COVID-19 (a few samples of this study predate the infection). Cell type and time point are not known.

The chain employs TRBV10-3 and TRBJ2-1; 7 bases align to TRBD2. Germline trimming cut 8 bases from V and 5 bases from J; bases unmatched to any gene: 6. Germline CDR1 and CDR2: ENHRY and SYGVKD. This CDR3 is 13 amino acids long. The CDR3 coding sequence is TGTGCCATCGCGGGGGACCGGAACAATGAGCAGTTCTTC. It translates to CAIAGDRNNEQFF.

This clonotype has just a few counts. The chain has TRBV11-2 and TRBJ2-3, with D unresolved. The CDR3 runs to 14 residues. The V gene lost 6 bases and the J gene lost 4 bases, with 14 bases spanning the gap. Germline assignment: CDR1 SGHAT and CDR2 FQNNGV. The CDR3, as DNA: TGTGCCAGCAGGAGTGGGGTGGCGGCAGATACGCAGTATTTT. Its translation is CASRSGVAADTQYF.

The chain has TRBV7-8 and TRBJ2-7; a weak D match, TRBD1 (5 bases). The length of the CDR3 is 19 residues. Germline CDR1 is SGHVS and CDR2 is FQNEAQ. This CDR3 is CASSLKRTPLKQASDEQYV. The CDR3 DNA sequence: TGTGCCAGCAGCTTAAAACGGACACCTCTCAAGCAGGCCTCCGACGAGCAGTACGTC.

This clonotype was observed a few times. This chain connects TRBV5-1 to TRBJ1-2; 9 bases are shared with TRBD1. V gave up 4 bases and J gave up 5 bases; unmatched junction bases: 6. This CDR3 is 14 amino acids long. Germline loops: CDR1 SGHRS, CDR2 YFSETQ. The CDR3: CASSREGQGYGYTF. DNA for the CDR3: TGCGCCAGCAGCCGGGAGGGACAGGGTTATGGCTACACCTTC. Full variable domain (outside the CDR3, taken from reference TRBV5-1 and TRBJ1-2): KAGVTQTPRYLIKTRGQQVTLSCSPISGHRSVSWYQQTPGQGLQFLFEYFSETQRNKGNFPGRFSGRQFSNSRSEMNVSTLELGDSALYLCASSREGQGYGYTFGSGTRLTVV.

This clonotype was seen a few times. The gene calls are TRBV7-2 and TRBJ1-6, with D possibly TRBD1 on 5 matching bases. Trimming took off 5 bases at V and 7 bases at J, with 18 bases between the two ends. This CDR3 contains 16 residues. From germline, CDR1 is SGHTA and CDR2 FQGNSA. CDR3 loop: CASSQNGQGGNSPLHF. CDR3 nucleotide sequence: TGTGCCAGCAGCCAGAATGGGCAGGGCGGGAATTCACCCCTCCACTTT.

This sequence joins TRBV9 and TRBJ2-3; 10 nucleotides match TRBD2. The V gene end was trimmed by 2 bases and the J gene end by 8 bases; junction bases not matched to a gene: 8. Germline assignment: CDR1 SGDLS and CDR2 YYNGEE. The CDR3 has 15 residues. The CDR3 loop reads CASSVGLAGEGTQYF. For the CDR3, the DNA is TGTGCCAGCAGCGTGGGGCTAGCGGGGGAAGGTACGCAGTATTTT.

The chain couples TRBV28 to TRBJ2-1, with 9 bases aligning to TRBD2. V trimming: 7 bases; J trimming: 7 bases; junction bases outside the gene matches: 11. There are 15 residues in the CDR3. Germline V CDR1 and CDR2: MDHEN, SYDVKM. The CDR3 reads CASMSERGVLNEQFF. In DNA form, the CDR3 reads TGTGCCAGCATGAGTGAGCGGGGGGTCCTAAATGAGCAGTTCTTC.

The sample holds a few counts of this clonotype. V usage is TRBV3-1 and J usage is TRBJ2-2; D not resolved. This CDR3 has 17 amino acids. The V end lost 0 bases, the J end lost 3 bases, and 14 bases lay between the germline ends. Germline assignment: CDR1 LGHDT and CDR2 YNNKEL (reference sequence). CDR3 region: CASSQDLVGRDTGELFF. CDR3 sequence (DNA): TGTGCCAGCAGCCAAGATTTGGTGGGCCGCGACACCGGGGAGCTGTTTTTT.

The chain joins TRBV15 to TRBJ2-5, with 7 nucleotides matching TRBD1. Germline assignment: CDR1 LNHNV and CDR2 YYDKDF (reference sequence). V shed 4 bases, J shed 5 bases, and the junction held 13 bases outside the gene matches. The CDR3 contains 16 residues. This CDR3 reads CATSNVGQEKGETQYF. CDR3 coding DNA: TGTGCCACCAGCAACGTCGGACAGGAAAAAGGGGAGACCCAGTACTTC.

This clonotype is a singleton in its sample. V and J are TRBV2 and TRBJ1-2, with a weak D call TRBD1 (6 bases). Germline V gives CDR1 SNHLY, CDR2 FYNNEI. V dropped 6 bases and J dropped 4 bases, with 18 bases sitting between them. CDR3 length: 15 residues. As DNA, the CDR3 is TGTGCCAGCAGCGAGGGGGTGGGGGACGCCTATGGCTACACCTTC. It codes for CASSEGVGDAYGYTF.

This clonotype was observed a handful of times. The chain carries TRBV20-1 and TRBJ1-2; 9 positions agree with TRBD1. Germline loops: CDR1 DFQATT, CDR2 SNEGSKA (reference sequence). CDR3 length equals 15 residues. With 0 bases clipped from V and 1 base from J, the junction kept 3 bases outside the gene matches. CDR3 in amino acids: CSARDRTGVNYGYTF. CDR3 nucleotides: TGCAGTGCTAGAGATAGGACAGGGGTTAACTATGGCTACACCTTC.

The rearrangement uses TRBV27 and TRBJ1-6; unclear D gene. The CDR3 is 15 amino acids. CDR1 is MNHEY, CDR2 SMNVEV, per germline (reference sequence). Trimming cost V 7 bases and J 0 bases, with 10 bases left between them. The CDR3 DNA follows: TGTGCCAGCACCCATATTAGCTCCTATAATTCACCCCTCCACTTT. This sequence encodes CASTHISSYNSPLHF.

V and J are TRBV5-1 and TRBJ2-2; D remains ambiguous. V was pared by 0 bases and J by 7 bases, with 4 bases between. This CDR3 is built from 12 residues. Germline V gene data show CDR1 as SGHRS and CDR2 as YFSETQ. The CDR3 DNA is TGCGCCAGCAGCTTGGGAAACGGGGAGCTGTTTTTT. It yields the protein CASSLGNGELFF. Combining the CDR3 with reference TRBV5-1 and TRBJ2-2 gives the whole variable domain KAGVTQTPRYLIKTRGQQVTLSCSPISGHRSVSWYQQTPGQGLQFLFEYFSETQRNKGNFPGRFSGRQFSNSRSEMNVSTLELGDSALYLCASSLGNGELFFGEGSRLTVL.

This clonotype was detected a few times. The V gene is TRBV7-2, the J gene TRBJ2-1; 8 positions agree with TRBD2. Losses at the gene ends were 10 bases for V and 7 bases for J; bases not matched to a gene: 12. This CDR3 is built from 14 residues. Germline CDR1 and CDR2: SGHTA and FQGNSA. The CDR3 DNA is TGTGCCACCTCCCGGGGGGGGGCCGGGAATGAGCAGTTCTTC. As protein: CATSRGGAGNEQFF. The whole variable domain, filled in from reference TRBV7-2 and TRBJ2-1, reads GAGVSQSPSNKVTEKGKDVELRCDPISGHTALYWYRQSLGQGLEFLIYFQGNSAPDKSGLPSDRFSAERTGGSVSTLTIQRTQQEDSAVYLCATSRGGAGNEQFFGPGTRLTVL.

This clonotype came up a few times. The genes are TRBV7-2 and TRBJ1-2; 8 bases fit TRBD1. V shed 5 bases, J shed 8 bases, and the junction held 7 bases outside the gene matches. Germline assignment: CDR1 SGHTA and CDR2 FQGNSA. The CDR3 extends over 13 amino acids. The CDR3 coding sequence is TGTGCCAGCAGCACAGGGGGTGGTGACGGCTACACCTTC. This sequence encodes CASSTGGGDGYTF.

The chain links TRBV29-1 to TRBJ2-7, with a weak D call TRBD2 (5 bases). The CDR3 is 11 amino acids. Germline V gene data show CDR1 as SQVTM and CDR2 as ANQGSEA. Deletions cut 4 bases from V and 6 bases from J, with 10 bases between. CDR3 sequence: CSVVGVSEQYF. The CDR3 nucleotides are TGCAGCGTTGTCGGGGTAAGCGAGCAGTACTTC.